This T cell receptor beta chain was identified in a study of shared clonotypes between healthy human individuals. The protocol was immunoSEQ multiplex PCR, while the TCRdb copy is restricted to in-frame clones and leaves out a portion. The repertoire holds roughly 700,000 clones, around 72% seen once, with 1.5% to 2% in the top ten. This CDR3 is 13 amino acids long. Germline V lookup: CDR1 SGHRS, CDR2 YFSETQ. J lost 11 bases, V lost 0 bases, and 2 bases had no gene match. The sequence was collected from a woman aged 25-40 years in good health. The source material was memory CD4+ T cells sorted from blood. Subset indicated: CD45RA-negative fraction. The rearrangement uses TRBV5-1 and TRBJ1-5; TRBD1 matches 10 bases. The CDR3 is CASSLGTGGSQHF. Written as DNA, the CDR3 is TGCGCCAGCAGCTTGGGGACAGGGGGATCCCAGCATTTT.